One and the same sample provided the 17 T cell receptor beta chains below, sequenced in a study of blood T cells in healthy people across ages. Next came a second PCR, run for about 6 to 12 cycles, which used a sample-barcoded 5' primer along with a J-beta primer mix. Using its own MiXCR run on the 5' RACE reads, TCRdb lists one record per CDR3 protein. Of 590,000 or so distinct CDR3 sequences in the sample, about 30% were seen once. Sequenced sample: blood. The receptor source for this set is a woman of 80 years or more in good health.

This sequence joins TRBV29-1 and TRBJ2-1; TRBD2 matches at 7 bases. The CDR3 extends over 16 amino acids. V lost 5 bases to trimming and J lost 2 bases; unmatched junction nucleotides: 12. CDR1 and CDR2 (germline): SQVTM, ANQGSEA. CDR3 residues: CSVSGAGGSTYNEQFF. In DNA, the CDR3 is TGCAGCGTTAGCGGGGCCGGCGGCTCTACCTACAATGAGCAGTTCTTC.

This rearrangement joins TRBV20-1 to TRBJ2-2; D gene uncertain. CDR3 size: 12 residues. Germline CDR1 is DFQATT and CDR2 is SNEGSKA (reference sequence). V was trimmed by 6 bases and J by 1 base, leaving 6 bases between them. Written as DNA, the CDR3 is TGCAGTGCCGCAGAGAACACCGGGGAGCTGTTTTTT. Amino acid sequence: CSAAENTGELFF.

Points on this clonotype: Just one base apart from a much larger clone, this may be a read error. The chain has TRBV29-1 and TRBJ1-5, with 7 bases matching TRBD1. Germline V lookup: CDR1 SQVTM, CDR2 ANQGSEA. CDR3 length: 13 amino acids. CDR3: CGAGQGDNQPQHF. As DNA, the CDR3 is TGCGGCGCCGGTCAGGGGGACAATCAGCCCCAGCATTTT.

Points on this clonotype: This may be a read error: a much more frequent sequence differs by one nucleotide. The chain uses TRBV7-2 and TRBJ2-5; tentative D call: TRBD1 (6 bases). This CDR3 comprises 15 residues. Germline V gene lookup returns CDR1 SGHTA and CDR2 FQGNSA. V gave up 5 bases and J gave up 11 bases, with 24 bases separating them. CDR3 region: CASSRGRTASYVQYF. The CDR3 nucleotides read TGTGCCAGCAGCCGGGGTCGGACAGCCTCCTACGTGCAGTACTTC.

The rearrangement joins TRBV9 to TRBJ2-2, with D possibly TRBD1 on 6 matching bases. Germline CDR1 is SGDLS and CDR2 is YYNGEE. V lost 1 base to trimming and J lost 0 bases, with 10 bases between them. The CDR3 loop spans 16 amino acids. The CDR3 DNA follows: TGTGCCAGCAGCGTAAGGGGGACGGCGAACACCGGGGAGCTGTTTTTT. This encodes CASSVRGTANTGELFF.

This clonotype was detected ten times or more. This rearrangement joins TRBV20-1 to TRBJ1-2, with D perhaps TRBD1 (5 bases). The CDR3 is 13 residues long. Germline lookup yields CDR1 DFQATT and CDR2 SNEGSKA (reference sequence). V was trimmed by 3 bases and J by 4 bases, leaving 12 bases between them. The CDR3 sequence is CSARQGGSYGYTF. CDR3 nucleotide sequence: TGCAGTGCTAGGCAGGGCGGCTCCTATGGCTACACCTTC.

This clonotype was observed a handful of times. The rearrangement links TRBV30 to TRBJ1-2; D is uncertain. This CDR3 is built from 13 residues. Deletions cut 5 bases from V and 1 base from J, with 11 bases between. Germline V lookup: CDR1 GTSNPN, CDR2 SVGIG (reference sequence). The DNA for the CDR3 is TGTGCCTGGGCGACCGGCCTTAACTATGGCTACACCTTC. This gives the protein CAWATGLNYGYTF.

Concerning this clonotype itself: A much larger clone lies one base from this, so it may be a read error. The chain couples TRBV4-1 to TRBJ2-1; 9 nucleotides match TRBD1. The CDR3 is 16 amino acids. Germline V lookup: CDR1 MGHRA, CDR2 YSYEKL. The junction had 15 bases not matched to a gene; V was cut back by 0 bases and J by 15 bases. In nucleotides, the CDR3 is TGCGCCAGCAGCCAAGAGGAGACAGGGGGGCTAAGTCACAGGTTCTTC. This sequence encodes CASSQEETGGLSHRFF.

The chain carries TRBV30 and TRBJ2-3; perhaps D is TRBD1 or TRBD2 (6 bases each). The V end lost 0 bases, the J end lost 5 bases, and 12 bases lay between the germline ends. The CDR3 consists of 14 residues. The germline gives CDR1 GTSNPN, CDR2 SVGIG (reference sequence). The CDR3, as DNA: TGTGCCTGGAGTGTAGCTCGGGGGCAAGATACGCAGTATTTT. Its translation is CAWSVARGQDTQYF.

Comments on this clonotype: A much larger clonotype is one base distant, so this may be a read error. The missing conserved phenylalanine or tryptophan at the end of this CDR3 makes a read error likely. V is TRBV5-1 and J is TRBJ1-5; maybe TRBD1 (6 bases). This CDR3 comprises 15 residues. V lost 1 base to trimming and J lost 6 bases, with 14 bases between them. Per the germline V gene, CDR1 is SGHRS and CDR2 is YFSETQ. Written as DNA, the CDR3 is TGCGCCAGCAGCTTGACAACAGGGTTGGGTCAGCCCCAGCATTTG. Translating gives CASSLTTGLGQPQHL.

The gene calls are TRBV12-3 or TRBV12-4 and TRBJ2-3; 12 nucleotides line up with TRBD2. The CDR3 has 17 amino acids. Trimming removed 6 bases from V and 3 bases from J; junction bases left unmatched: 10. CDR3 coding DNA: TGTGCCAGCAGGAAGACTAGCGGGGGAGTCGGAACAGATACGCAGTATTTT. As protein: CASRKTSGGVGTDTQYF.

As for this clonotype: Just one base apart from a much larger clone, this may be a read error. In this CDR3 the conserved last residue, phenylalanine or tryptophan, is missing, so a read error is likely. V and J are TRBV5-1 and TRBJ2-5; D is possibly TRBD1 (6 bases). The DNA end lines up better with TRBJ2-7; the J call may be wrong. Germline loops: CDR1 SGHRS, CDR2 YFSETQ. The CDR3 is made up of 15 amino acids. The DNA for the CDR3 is TGCGCCAGCAGCGCGACCCCCGGGACATACTACGAGCAGTACTTA. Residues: CASSATPGTYYEQYL.

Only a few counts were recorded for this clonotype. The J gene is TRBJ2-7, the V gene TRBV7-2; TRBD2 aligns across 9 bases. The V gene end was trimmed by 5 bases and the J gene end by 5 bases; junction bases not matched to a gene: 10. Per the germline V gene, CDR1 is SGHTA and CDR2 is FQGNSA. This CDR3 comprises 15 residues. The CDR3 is CASSPKSGGRDEQYF. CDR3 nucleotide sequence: TGTGCCAGCAGCCCGAAAAGCGGGGGGCGTGACGAGCAGTACTTC.

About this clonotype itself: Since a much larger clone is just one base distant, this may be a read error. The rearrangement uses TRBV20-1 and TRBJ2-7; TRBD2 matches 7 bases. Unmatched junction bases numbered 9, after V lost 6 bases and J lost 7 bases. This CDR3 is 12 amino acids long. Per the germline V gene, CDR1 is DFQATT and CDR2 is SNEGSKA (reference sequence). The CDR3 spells CSAFPGTNEQYF. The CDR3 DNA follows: TGCAGTGCATTCCCCGGGACTAATGAGCAGTACTTC.

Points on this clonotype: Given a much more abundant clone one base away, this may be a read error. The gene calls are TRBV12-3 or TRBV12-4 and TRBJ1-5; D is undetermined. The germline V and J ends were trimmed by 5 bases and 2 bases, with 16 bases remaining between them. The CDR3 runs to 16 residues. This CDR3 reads CASSPSFPCRNQPQHF. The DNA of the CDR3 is TGTGCCAGCAGTCCATCTTTCCCTTGTCGCAATCAGCCCCAGCATTTT.

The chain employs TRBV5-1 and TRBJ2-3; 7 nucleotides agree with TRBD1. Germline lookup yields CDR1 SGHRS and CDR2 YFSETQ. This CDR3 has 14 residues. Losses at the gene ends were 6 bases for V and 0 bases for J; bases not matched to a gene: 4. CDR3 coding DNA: TGCGCCAGCAAAACAGGGGCCAGCACAGATACGCAGTATTTT. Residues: CASKTGASTDTQYF.

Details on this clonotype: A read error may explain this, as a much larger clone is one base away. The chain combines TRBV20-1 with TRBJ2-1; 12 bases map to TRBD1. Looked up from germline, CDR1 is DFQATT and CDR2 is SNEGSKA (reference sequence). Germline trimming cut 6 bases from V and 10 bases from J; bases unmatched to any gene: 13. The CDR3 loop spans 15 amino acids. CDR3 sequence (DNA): TGCAGTGCCCGAAAGGGGACAGGGGGCTCCTACGAGCAGTTCTTC. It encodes CSARKGTGGSYEQFF.